Listed here are 8 T cell receptor beta chains from one sample, sequenced in a study of breast tumors, draining lymph nodes, adjacent tissues. TCRdb recomputed calls from the multiplex PCR reads with MiXCR, one row per CDR3 protein. This sample carries tens of thousands of distinct CDR3 sequences, around 45% of them seen once, and the ten largest clones take about 11%. The sample was breast tumor tissue. Receptor source: a female donor with breast cancer. Some clones in this sample may be carry-over from other donors' samples.

This clonotype was detected ten times or more. The rearrangement joins TRBV20-1 to TRBJ2-1, with 11 nucleotides matching TRBD2. V lost 6 bases and J lost 6; bases outside the gene matches: 19. The CDR3 runs 18 residues. Per the germline V gene, CDR1 is DFQATT and CDR2 is SNEGSKA (reference sequence). CDR3 nucleotide sequence: TGCAGTGCCCCCCCCGCGGGGGCTAGCGGGGGGACTACCAATGAGCAGTTCTTC. Its translation is CSAPPAGASGGTTNEQFF.

The chain uses TRBV7-2 and TRBJ2-7; tentatively, D is TRBD1 (6 bases). From germline, CDR1 is SGHTA and CDR2 FQGNSA. This CDR3 comprises 15 residues. Trimming pared 2 bases from V and 0 bases from J, leaving 11 bases between. CDR3 sequence reads: CASSLTGQRSYEQYF. In DNA form, the CDR3 reads TGTGCCAGCAGCTTAACCGGACAGCGCTCCTACGAGCAGTACTTC.

This clonotype has at least ten counts. This chain connects TRBV7-2 to TRBJ2-5, with TRBD1 matching over 7 bases. Germline V gives CDR1 SGHTA, CDR2 FQGNSA. Losses at the gene ends were 6 bases for V and 5 bases for J; bases not matched to a gene: 6. The CDR3 totals 13 residues. CDR3 sequence reads: CASRSGGGETQYF. In DNA form, the CDR3 reads TGTGCCAGCAGATCAGGGGGTGGGGAGACCCAGTACTTC.

This clonotype came up many times. This may stem from a read error, because a much larger clone lies one nucleotide away. The CDR3 is CASSHGTQNNYGYTF. DNA for the CDR3: TGTGCCAGCAGTCACGGGACACAAAATAACTATGGCTACACCTTC. The chain couples TRBV6-6 to TRBJ1-2; maybe TRBD1 (6 bases). Per the germline V gene, CDR1 is MNHNY and CDR2 is SVGAGI (reference sequence). V lost 5 bases and J lost 1, with 14 bases in between. This CDR3 spans 15 amino acids.

On this clonotype: The junction and the germline gene differ at one end; a read error may be behind it. The CDR3 nucleotides read TGCGCCAGCGGCTTGATCGGGACTAGCGGCGTACCCTACAATGAGCAGTTCTTC. Protein product: CASGLIGTSGVPYNEQFF. This chain links TRBV5-1 with TRBJ2-1; the match to TRBD2 covers 11 bases. The CDR3 has 18 residues. Germline V lookup: CDR1 SGHRS, CDR2 YFSETQ.

This clonotype was observed at least ten times. The chain uses TRBV9 and TRBJ1-6, with a weak D call TRBD1 (6 bases). Looked up from germline, CDR1 is SGDLS and CDR2 is YYNGEE. V was cut by 0 bases and J by 10 bases, with 14 bases left in between. This CDR3 has 15 amino acids. This chain's CDR3 is CASSVAVQGLSPLHF. CDR3 DNA: TGTGCCAGCAGCGTAGCTGTACAGGGTCTGTCACCCCTCCACTTT. The variable domain in full, with the rest retrieved from reference TRBV9 and TRBJ1-6, is DSGVTQTPKHLITATGQRVTLRCSPRSGDLSVYWYQQSLDQGLQFLIQYYNGEERAKGNILERFSAQQFPDLHSELNLSSLELGDSALYFCASSVAVQGLSPLHFGNGTRLTVT.

This clonotype showed up just a few times. The gene calls are TRBV27 and TRBJ2-2, with 8 bases matching TRBD2. The CDR3 totals 15 residues. The germline gives CDR1 MNHEY, CDR2 SMNVEV (reference sequence). V shed 2 bases and J 1 base; nucleotides not matched to a gene: 0. The chain's CDR3 is CASSLRGGNTGELFF. The CDR3 DNA reads TGTGCCAGCAGTTTACGGGGGGGGAACACCGGGGAGCTGTTTTTT.

This clonotype has at least ten counts. This chain joins TRBV7-9 and TRBJ2-2; 7 bases line up with TRBD1. This CDR3 is 16 amino acids long. Trimming removed 5 bases from V and 4 bases from J; junction bases left unmatched: 10. Germline CDR1 SEHNR, CDR2 FQNEAQ (reference sequence). Written as DNA, the CDR3 is TGTGCCAGCAGCCCCCATAGGGACAGAGTCACCGGGGAGCTGTTTTTT. As protein: CASSPHRDRVTGELFF.